This TCR beta chain came from a study of blood T cell repertoires in COVID-19. Study-wide background: Spain, Italy and the United States supplied samples that represented acute and convalescent COVID-19. The analysed material was cDNA or gDNA that came from T cells, B-cell-depleted T cells, or PBMCs.

Per the original methods: By means of reference gene primer amplification, nucleated cell counts were estimated. Profiling relied on immunoSEQ multiplex PCR, and the TCRdb table lists in-frame clones only, not all of them. D and trimming come from the DNA, and the V and J calls and clone size come from that table. The sample yields roughly 230,000 clones, approximately 80% seen once. The CDR3 extends over 15 amino acids. With 2 bases clipped from V and 7 bases from J, the junction kept 8 bases outside the gene matches. The germline V gene encodes CDR1 KGHSH and CDR2 LQKENI. This TCR derives from a woman aged 55-69 years with active or convalescent COVID-19. Sequencing was carried out using peripheral blood. The chain joins TRBV18 to TRBJ2-1; 7 bases agree with TRBD1. The CDR3 loop reads CASSPIKGAWNEQFF. As DNA, the CDR3 is TGTGCCAGCTCACCAATTAAGGGGGCCTGGAATGAGCAGTTCTTC.